These 9 T cell receptor beta chains were sequenced from one sample in a study of regulatory T cells in long-lasting Graves disease (dated by TCRdb to the early 2020s). Library generation was performed with multiplex PCR. The data were produced on an Illumina HiSeq 4000. TCR beta libraries were built with iRepertoire HTBI primers and Arm-PCR amplification of CDR3 regions. Using fastp at Q25 and MiXCR, TCRdb reprocessed the public reads and kept productive beta chains. All rows with the same CDR3 protein become a single entry with the most common DNA and genes. This sample is represented by 310,000 or so distinct CDR3 sequences; around 21% of them were singletons. Approximately 53% of the sample is taken by the ten largest. This specimen's time point label, per the study, means: persistent/refractory GD, antithyroid drugs over 5 years with positive TRAb. RNA was extracted from PBMCs in TRIzol for both TCR sequencing and RNA sequencing.

The source material was peripheral blood mononuclear cells (PBMCs), sampled when the disease was refractory, from a patient treated with antithyroid drugs. Every receptor here comes from a female donor with Graves disease.

The V and J genes are TRBV10-3 and TRBJ2-1; a possible D gene is TRBD2 (5 bases). This CDR3 is built from 13 residues. V was cut by 9 bases and J by 6 bases, with 15 bases left in between. Per germline, CDR1 ENHRY and CDR2 SYGVKD. Here the CDR3 reads CAMGRAGVNEQFF. The DNA for the CDR3 is TGTGCCATGGGTCGGGCCGGGGTCAATGAGCAGTTCTTC.

DNA for the CDR3: TGTGCCTGGAGTCAGACAGGGCGTCAGCCCCAGCATTTT. It encodes CAWSQTGRQPQHF. The V gene is TRBV30, the J gene TRBJ1-5, with 7 positions matching TRBD1. There are 13 residues in the CDR3. J gave up 6 bases and V 2 bases, and 4 bases lay outside the gene matches. Germline lookup yields CDR1 GTSNPN and CDR2 SVGIG (reference sequence).

This clonotype was seen repeatedly, ten times or more. J is TRBJ1-2 and V is TRBV30; D is ambiguous. The germline gives CDR1 GTSNPN, CDR2 SVGIG (reference sequence). Trimming took 2 bases from V and 14 from J, leaving 15 bases between them. This CDR3 contains 11 residues. The CDR3 DNA reads TGTGCCTGGAGTTCGCCTCCTATAGTGACCTTC. Protein: CAWSSPPIVTF.

This clonotype appeared many times. The gene calls are TRBV20-1 and TRBJ2-7; TRBD2 matches at 12 bases. The CDR3 contains 15 residues. V trimming: 3 bases; J trimming: 4 bases; junction bases outside the gene matches: 7. Looked up from germline, CDR1 is DFQATT and CDR2 is SNEGSKA (reference sequence). This CDR3 reads CSASHGLAGIYEQYF. The CDR3 DNA follows: TGCAGTGCTAGCCACGGACTAGCGGGAATATACGAGCAGTACTTC.

This chain connects TRBV5-1 to TRBJ1-3; TRBD1 might be the D (6 bases). V lost 4 bases, J lost 0 bases, and 11 bases lay in between. CDR3 length equals 15 residues. Germline V gene data show CDR1 as SGHRS and CDR2 as YFSETQ. The CDR3 sequence: CASSAGDGSGNTIYF. The CDR3 nucleotides are TGCGCCAGCAGCGCAGGGGACGGCTCTGGAAACACCATATATTTT.

The CDR3 DNA reads TGTGCCAGCAGTTTATCTCTCTCATGGGGGGCCTCGGGCTATGGCTACACCTTC. This encodes CASSLSLSWGASGYGYTF. V gene TRBV28 combines with J gene TRBJ1-2; a weak D match, TRBD1 (6 bases). Germline V lookup: CDR1 MDHEN, CDR2 SYDVKM. The V end lost 1 base, the J end lost 4 bases, and 22 bases lay between the germline ends. This CDR3 region has 18 residues.

The chain recombines TRBV20-1 with TRBJ2-5, with D hard to call. This CDR3 region has 15 residues. Germline CDR1 reads DFQATT; CDR2 reads SNEGSKA (reference sequence). Trimming pared 6 bases from V and 2 bases from J, leaving 19 bases between. CDR3 in amino acids: CSAYRTAQRQETQYF. In nucleotides, the CDR3 is TGCAGTGCATACCGGACGGCCCAGCGACAAGAGACCCAGTACTTC.

This clonotype was detected ten times or more. The genes are TRBV12-3 or TRBV12-4 and TRBJ1-2, with a possible D match to TRBD1 (5 bases). CDR3 length equals 13 residues. Trimming removed 6 bases from V and 4 bases from J, with 12 bases in between. CDR3 protein: CASSPGTAYGYTF. CDR3 nucleotide sequence: TGTGCCAGCAGCCCCGGGACGGCCTATGGCTACACCTTC.

This clonotype was detected only a few times. The CDR3 DNA sequence: TGCAGCGTTGAAGAGTTTGGGGAGCTGTTTTTT. Amino acid sequence: CSVEEFGELFF. The chain couples TRBV29-1 to TRBJ2-2; no reliable D call. The V end lost 0 bases, the J end lost 8 bases, and 4 bases lay between the germline ends. From germline, CDR1 is SQVTM and CDR2 ANQGSEA. The CDR3 covers 11 residues.